This T cell receptor beta chain was documented in a study of cytomegalovirus exposure and HLA in healthy donors. General study findings and limits: Later analysis associated a missense DCLRE1C variant with TCR beta V- and J-gene trimming. Analyses of presence/absence relied on an assumption of roughly uniform sequencing depth across donors. At a 0.05 false discovery rate, a later analysis found 15,000 to 20,000 TCR beta sequences to be associated with HLA alleles.

This PCR relied on a set of 60 Vbeta primers and 13 Jbeta primers. TCRdb's copy holds only in-frame clones and misses some; the assay was immunoSEQ multiplex PCR. The data show 100,000 to 150,000 clones, around three quarters seen once. The CDR3 contains 16 residues. Germline V lookup: CDR1 SGHDT, CDR2 YYEEEE. For this clone: Antigen specificity is unknown.

The TCR comes from a woman between 40 and 50 years old in good health and CMV-seropositive. The chain couples TRBV5-6 to TRBJ2-5; the match to TRBD2 covers 14 bases. The end of the DNA aligns better with TRBJ2-7, so the J call may be wrong. Sample: PBMCs. The CDR3 DNA is TGTGCCAGCAGCCGAGGGACTAGCGGGGGCCACTACGAGCAGTACTTC. It translates to CASSRGTSGGHYEQYF.